The clone carrying this TCR beta chain was observed a handful of times. What it recognizes is unknown. Tregs were sorted as CD4+CD25+CD127-/low cells. CDR1 and CDR2 from the germline V gene are SEHNR and FQNEAQ (reference sequence). The CDR3 totals 18 residues. Trimming cost V 2 bases and J 5 bases; bases outside gene matches: 11. Via MiXCR, TCRdb re-called the 5' RACE reads, giving one row per CDR3 protein. Found here are approximately 60,000 distinct CDR3 sequences, less than 25% of them singletons; the top ten hold 3.2%. Study-wide results and caveats: Greatest tumor Treg TCR overlap was with tumor naive CD4+ cells.

V gene TRBV7-9 combines with J gene TRBJ2-1, with 11 bases identical to TRBD2. The sequencing sample was made of tumor-infiltrating Tregs sorted from the breast tumor. The clonotype was recovered from a female donor with breast cancer. The CDR3 spells CASSLPPRLAGKNNEQFF. CDR3 DNA sequence: TGTGCCAGCAGCTTACCTCCTCGACTAGCGGGGAAAAACAATGAGCAGTTCTTC.